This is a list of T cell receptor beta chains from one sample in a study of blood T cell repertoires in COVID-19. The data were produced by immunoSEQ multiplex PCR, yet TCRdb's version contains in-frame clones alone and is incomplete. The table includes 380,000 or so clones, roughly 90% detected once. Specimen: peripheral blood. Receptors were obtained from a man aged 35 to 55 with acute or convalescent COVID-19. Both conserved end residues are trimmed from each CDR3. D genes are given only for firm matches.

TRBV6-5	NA	ASSSTGTEAF
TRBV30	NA	AWSVGLAGTEQY
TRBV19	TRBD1	ASQIQGWGSPLH
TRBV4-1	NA	ASSQDPGTNYGYT
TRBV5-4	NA	ASSIPGNTEAF
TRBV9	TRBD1	ASREQGAGQETQY
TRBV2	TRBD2	ASRRLAGVTDTQY
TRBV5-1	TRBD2	ASRSTSGAYNEQF
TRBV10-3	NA	AILAGENTEAF
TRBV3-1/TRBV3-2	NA	ASSQVGGTEAF
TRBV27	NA	ASSFRMTGEKLF
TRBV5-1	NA	ASSSGGGANYGYT
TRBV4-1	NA	ASSQDDRPSYEQY
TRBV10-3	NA	AISDQAIGDSNQPQH
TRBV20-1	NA	SASQGIPPYSNQPQH
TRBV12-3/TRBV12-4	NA	ASSLRGIGYT
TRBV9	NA	ASSDEGRADTQY
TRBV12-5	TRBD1	ASGPGTENEKLF
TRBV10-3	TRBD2	AISEYRGGGQF
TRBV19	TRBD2	ATRLAGGDSYNEQF
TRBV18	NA	ASSPGGQQY
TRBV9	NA	ASSVDNTKGGYLH
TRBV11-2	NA	ASSPNPRGSYNEQF
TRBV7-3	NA	ASSLTRGGEQY
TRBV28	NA	ASSRSTQQY
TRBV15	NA	ATSRVDGEYYEQY
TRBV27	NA	ASSPPRGSNSPLH
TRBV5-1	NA	ASSSYRANYGYT
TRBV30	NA	GGGEYYGYT
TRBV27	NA	ASSFRTANTEAF
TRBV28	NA	ASSFLQDSGANVLT
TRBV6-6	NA	ASSPPGGRLNTEAF
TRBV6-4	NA	ASSDGGTEAF
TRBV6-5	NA	ASSFGREAF
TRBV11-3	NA	ASSLHNSPLH
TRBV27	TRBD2	ASSWGRGYEQY
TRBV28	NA	ASSLGWGRGETQY
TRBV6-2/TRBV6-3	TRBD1	ASSQGDTEAF
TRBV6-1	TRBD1	ASSEDRGQPQH
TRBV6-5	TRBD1	ASSYPGTGYFGYT
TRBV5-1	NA	ASSLDPGGYT
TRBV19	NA	ASSIQGSTEAF
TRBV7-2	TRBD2	ASSLGGLVSWTQY
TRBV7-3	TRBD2	ASSRLAGGLETQY
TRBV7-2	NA	ASSLADRDYGYT
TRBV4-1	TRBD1	ASSLTRQGAEQY
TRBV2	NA	ASSTRSSNYGYT
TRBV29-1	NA	STGTEGETQY
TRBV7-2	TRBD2	ASSLTTTSVFREQF
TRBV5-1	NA	ASSPTSGNTEAF
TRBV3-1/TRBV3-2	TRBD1	ASSLGTGGFYGYT
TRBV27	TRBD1	ATSSQGASNQPQH
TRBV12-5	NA	ASGLGTTYGYT
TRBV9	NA	ASSVGTGELF
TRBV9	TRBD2	ASSVEAGGPSTDTQY
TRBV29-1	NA	SVEVASGNTIY
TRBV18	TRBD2	ASSLTSEVDEQY
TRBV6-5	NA	ASSPGPYNEQF
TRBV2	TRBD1	ASSETGGGNTIY